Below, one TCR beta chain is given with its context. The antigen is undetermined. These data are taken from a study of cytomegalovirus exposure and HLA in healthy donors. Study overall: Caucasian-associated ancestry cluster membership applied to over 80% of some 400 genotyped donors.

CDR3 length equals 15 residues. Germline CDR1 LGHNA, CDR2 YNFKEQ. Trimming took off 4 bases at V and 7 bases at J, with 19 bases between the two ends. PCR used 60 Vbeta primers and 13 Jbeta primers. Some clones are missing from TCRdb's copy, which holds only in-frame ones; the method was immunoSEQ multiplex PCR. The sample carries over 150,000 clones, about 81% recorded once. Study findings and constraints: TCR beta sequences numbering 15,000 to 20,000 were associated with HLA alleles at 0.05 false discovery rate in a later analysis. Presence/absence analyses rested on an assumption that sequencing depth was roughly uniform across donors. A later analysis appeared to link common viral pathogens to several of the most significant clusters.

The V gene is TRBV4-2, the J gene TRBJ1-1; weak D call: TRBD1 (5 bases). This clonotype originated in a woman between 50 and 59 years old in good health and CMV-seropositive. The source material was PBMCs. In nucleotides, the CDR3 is TGTGCCAGCAGCCGTGACTATGCCGACGGGGGTGAAGCTTTCTTT. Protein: CASSRDYADGGEAFF.